The T cell receptor (beta chain) under discussion was sequenced for a study of blood T cell repertoires in COVID-19. Profiling relied on immunoSEQ multiplex PCR, and the TCRdb table lists in-frame clones only, not all of them. This sample has 250,000 or so clones; approximately 86% occur once, and the top ten carry approximately 10%. Germline V gene data show CDR1 as SGHDN and CDR2 as FVKESK. V lost 1 base and J lost 2, with 8 bases in between. The CDR3 is 14 amino acids. Input material: peripheral blood. The chain carries TRBV14 and TRBJ1-2; D is ambiguous. This TCR came from a middle-aged man with active or convalescent COVID-19. The CDR3 coding sequence is TGTGCCAGCAGCCAAGGACTACTCAACTATGGCTACACCTTC. Protein product: CASSQGLLNYGYTF.